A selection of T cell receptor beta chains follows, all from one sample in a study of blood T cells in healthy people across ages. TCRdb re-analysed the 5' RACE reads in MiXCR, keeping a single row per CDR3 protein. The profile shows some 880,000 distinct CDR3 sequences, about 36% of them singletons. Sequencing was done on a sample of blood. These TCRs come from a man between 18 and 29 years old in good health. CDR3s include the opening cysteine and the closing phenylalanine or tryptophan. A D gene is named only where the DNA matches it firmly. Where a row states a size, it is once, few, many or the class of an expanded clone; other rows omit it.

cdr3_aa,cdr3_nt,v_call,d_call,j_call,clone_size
CASRYSGGGPTDTQYF,TGTGCCAGCAGGTACTCCGGCGGGGGACCCACAGATACGCAGTATTTT,TRBV6-6,TRBD2,TRBJ2-3,.
CASSPAGIYGGTGELFF,TGTGCCAGCAGCCCCGCCGGGATCTATGGGGGGACCGGGGAGCTGTTTTTT,TRBV12-3/TRBV12-4,.,TRBJ2-2,.
CASSLTGRIEAYNEQFF,TGTGCCAGCAGTTTAACGGGACGGATTGAAGCCTACAATGAGCAGTTCTTC,TRBV12-3/TRBV12-4,.,TRBJ2-1,many
CATSSGQGQEAQYF,TGTGCCACCAGCAGTGGGCAGGGACAAGAGGCCCAGTACTTC,TRBV15,.,TRBJ2-7,.
CASSRPRSSYNEQFF,TGTGCCAGCAGCCGGCCGCGCTCCAGCTACAATGAGCAGTTCTTC,TRBV16,.,TRBJ2-1,few
CASSPAPGTYNEQFF,TGTGCTAGCAGCCCTGCCCCCGGGACCTACAATGAGCAGTTCTTC,TRBV7-7,.,TRBJ2-1,once
CVSSRVAGNTEAFF,TGTGTCAGCAGCAGGGTGGCAGGGAACACTGAAGCTTTCTTT,TRBV12-3/TRBV12-4,.,TRBJ1-1,.
CASSQERHRREPQHF,TGCGCCAGCAGCCAAGAGCGACACCGGAGAGAGCCCCAGCATTTT,TRBV4-3,.,TRBJ1-5,.
CTAGGPSTDTQYF,TGCACCGCGGGGGGGCCTAGCACAGATACGCAGTATTTT,TRBV20-1,TRBD2,TRBJ2-3,.
CAGHRDSKETQYF,TGTGCCGGGCACCGGGACAGCAAAGAGACCCAGTACTTC,TRBV6-1,TRBD1,TRBJ2-5,.
CASSWGQVAYNEQYF,TGCGCCAGCAGCTGGGGACAGGTAGCCTACAATGAGCAGTACTTC,TRBV5-1,TRBD1,TRBJ2-7,.
CASSPLVGETQYF,TGTGCCAGCAGCCCTCTGGTGGGAGAGACCCAGTACTTC,TRBV7-9,.,TRBJ2-5,few
CASSPFYRDVATGTEAFF,TGTGCCAGCAGTCCGTTCTACAGGGACGTCGCGACAGGCACTGAAGCTTTCTTT,TRBV12-3/TRBV12-4,.,TRBJ1-1,.
CAISVGTGSGANVLTF,TGTGCCATCAGTGTAGGGACAGGGTCTGGGGCCAACGTCCTGACTTTC,TRBV10-3,TRBD1,TRBJ2-6,few
CANSSGSQETQYF,TGTGCCAACAGCTCTGGCAGTCAAGAGACCCAGTACTTC,TRBV7-7,.,TRBJ2-5,.